Listed here is a single T cell receptor beta chain. Its target is unknown. Method: immunoSEQ multiplex PCR; TCRdb's copy keeps in-frame clones and lacks some. The table has about 2.3 million clones, approximately 90% seen once. The CDR3 has 14 residues. V shed 1 base and J shed 7 bases, with 14 bases lying between them. In germline, CDR1 is SGHRS, CDR2 YFSETQ. The data originate from a study of shared clonotypes between healthy human individuals. About the research overall: CD4 naive and memory got three plates each, CD8 naive two, CD8 memory one. Study findings and constraints: The naive CD4 repertoires of a few donors were compared, and roughly 5.1% of clonotypes were shared. Against clonotypes common to all four donors, non-shared ones had lower generation probabilities.

The sample taken for sequencing was naive CD4+ T cells from PBMCs. Stated subset: CD45RA+ positively selected. The TCR was taken from a man aged 18 to 29 in good health. Some clones in this sample may be carry-over from other donors' samples. The chain joins TRBV5-1 to TRBJ1-1; TRBD1 might be the D (5 bases). The CDR3 DNA follows: TGCGCCAGCAGCTTGAGTGGAGGGGCTTTTGAAGCTTTCTTT. Its translation: CASSLSGGAFEAFF.